This T cell receptor beta chain came from a study of blood T cells in healthy people across ages. Study background: Template-switching capture recovered about one barcoded beta molecule per two T cells.

A second PCR of 7 to 11 cycles used a sample-barcoded 5' primer and a J-beta primer mix. In TCRdb, the 5' RACE reads were re-called with MiXCR into one record per CDR3 protein. This sample has over 500,000 distinct CDR3 sequences, with over 40% found just once. Germline values: CDR1 SGHVS, CDR2 FQNEAQ. Trimming at V came to 5 bases and at J to 3 bases, leaving 11 bases not matched to a gene. The CDR3 consists of 16 residues. This chain links TRBV7-8 with TRBJ2-3, with 7 bases that match TRBD1. Source material: blood. This clonotype was obtained from a woman older than 75 in good health. For the CDR3, the DNA is TGTGCCAGCAGCCCCCAGGGGGAGCGAAGTACAGATACGCAGTATTTT. Amino acid sequence: CASSPQGERSTDTQYF. Using reference TRBV7-8 and TRBJ2-3 for the parts outside the CDR3, the full variable domain is GAGVSQSPRYKVAKRGQDVALRCDPISGHVSLFWYQQALGQGPEFLTYFQNEAQLDKSGLPSDRFFAERPEGSVSTLKIQRTQQEDSAVYLCASSPQGERSTDTQYFGPGTRLTVL.